This T cell receptor beta chain appears in the sequencing data of a study of cytomegalovirus exposure and HLA in healthy donors. Study-level background: For the 300 to 400 genotyped donors, 75% to 90% fell within the Caucasian-associated ancestry cluster. Study outcomes and limitations: In vitro work confirmed that a few CMV-associated chains recognize CMV antigens.

A remark on this clone: The antigen is undetermined.

This CDR3 comprises 17 residues. J gave up 1 base and V 4 bases, and 8 bases lay outside the gene matches. Germline CDR1 and CDR2: MDHEN and SYDVKM. Both 60 Vbeta primers and 13 Jbeta primers went into the PCR. Only in-frame clones appear in the TCRdb table, and some are missing; sequencing was by immunoSEQ multiplex PCR. In the table there are tens of thousands of clones, approximately 88% of which are singletons. Sequencing was carried out using PBMCs. This TCR came from a man younger than 30 in good health and CMV-seronegative. V and J are TRBV28 and TRBJ2-3; 10 bases agree with TRBD2. The CDR3 loop is CASSSPGTSGGTDTQYF. The CDR3 DNA is TGTGCCAGCAGTTCCCCCGGTACTAGCGGGGGCACAGATACGCAGTATTTT.